A single T cell receptor beta chain is shown here with its context. Its antigen is not identified. This entry is derived from a study of cytomegalovirus exposure and HLA in healthy donors. Whole-study findings and limits: Presence/absence analyses rested on an assumption that sequencing depth was roughly uniform across donors.

This CDR3 contains 15 residues. In germline, CDR1 is ENHRY, CDR2 SYGVKD. Trimming stripped 3 bases from V and 6 bases from J, with 18 bases between. The PCR ran on 60 Vbeta and 13 Jbeta primers. As processed by the authors: A later analysis counted tens of millions of unique TCR beta chains, some 12 million shared. The repertoire was sequenced with immunoSEQ multiplex PCR; TCRdb's copy has only in-frame clones and lacks some. The V and J calls and clone size come from that table; D and trimming were worked out from the DNA. This sample carries around 150,000 clones, around three quarters of them seen once, and the ten largest clones take 2.5% to 3.5%.

The receptor comes from a man in his forties or fifties in good health and CMV-seronegative. The chain couples TRBV10-3 to TRBJ2-7; tentatively, D is TRBD1 (6 bases). Sequencing used PBMCs. The CDR3 sequence: CAISDRQVDVGEQYF. CDR3 in DNA: TGTGCCATCAGTGATCGACAGGTAGATGTGGGCGAGCAGTACTTC.